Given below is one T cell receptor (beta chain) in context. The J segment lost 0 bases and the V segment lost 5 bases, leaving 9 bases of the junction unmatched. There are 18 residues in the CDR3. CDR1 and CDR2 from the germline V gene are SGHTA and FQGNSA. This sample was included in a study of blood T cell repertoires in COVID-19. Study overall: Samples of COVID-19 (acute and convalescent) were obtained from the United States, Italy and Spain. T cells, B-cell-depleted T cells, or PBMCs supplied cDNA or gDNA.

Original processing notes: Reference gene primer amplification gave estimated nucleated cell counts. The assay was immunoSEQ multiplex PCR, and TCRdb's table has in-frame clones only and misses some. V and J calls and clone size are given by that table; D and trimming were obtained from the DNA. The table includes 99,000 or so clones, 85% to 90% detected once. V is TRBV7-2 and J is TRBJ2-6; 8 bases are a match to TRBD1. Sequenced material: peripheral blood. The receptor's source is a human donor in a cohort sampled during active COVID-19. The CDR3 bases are TGTGCCAGCAGCGACCGGGACAGGTCCAACTCTGGGGCCAACGTCCTGACTTTC. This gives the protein CASSDRDRSNSGANVLTF.